The entry below gives a single T cell receptor beta chain sequence along with its context. This entry is derived from a study of patients and donors after allogeneic stem cell transplantation. TCRdb re-called the RT-PCR reads with MiXCR, one entry per CDR3 protein. The sample consists of 100,000 to 130,000 distinct CDR3 sequences, 35% of them appearing once. This CDR3 has 14 amino acids. Trimming removed 5 bases from V and 9 bases from J; junction bases left unmatched: 6. The germline CDR1 and CDR2 sequences are SEHNR and FQNEAQ (reference sequence). The source material was blood, either unsorted or a sorted T cell fraction (not recorded which). The chain carries TRBV7-9 and TRBJ1-3; 11 bases line up with TRBD1. This TCR was sampled from a human donor who was either an allogeneic HSCT recipient or a stem cell or donor lymphocyte infusion donor (not recorded which). It is not recorded whose cells these are; they may come from a transplant donor. CDR3 sequence reads: CASSPGQGAFTIYF. The CDR3 DNA is TGTGCCAGCAGCCCTGGACAGGGGGCATTCACCATATATTTT.